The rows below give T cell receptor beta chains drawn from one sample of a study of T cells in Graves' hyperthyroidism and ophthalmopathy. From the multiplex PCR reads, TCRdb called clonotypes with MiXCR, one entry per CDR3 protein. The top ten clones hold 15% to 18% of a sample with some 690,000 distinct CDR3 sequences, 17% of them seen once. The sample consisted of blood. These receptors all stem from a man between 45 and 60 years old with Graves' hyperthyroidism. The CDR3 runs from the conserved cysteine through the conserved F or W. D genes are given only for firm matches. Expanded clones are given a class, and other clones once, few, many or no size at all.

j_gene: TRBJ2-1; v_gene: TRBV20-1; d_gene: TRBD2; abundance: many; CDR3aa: CSARDWTSGRNEQFF; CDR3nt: TGCAGTGCTAGAGATTGGACTAGCGGGAGGAATGAGCAGTTCTTC
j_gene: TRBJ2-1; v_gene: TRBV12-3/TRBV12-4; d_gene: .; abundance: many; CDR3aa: CASSLVGGSVNEQFF; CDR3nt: TGTGCCAGCAGTTTAGTGGGGGGCTCGGTAAATGAGCAGTTCTTC
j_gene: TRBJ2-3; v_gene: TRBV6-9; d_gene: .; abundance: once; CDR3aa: CASSYLGQSTDTQYF; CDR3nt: TGTGCCAGCAGTTACTTAGGACAGTCCACAGATACGCAGTATTTT
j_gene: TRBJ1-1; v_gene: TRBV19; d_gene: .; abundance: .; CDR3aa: CASSRRHFPGTEAFF; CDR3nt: TGTGCCAGTAGTAGGAGACACTTCCCAGGGACTGAAGCTTTCTTT
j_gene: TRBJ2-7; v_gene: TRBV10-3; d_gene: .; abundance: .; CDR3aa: CAIGSSYTYEQYF; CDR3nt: TGTGCCATCGGGTCGAGCTACACCTACGAGCAGTACTTC
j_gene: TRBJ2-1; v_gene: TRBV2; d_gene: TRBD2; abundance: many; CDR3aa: CASSEGVAGVHEQFF; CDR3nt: TGTGCCAGCAGTGAAGGAGTAGCGGGAGTCCATGAGCAGTTCTTC
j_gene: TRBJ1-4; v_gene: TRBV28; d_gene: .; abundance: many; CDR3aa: CASSLRVGYEKLFF; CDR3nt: TGTGCCAGCAGTTTGAGGGTAGGGTATGAAAAACTGTTTTTT
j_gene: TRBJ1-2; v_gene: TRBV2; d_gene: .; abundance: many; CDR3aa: CASSDVGAANYGYTF; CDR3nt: TGTGCCAGCAGTGACGTGGGGGCAGCTAACTATGGCTACACCTTC
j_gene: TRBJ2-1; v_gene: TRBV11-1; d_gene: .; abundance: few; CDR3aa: CASRLVLNNEQFF; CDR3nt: TGTGCCAGCAGGTTGGTCTTAAACAATGAGCAGTTCTTC
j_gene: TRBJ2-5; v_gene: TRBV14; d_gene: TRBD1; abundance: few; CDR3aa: CASSQAGTGGRETQYF; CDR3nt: TGTGCCAGCAGCCAAGCCGGGACAGGGGGTCGAGAGACCCAGTACTTC
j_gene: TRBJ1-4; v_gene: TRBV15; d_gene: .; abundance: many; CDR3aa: CATSRVTGPASEKLFF; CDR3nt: TGTGCCACCAGCAGAGTTACGGGCCCGGCTAGTGAAAAACTGTTTTTT
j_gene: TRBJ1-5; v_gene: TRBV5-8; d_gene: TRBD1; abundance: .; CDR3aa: CASSREGQPNQPQHF; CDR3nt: TGTGCCAGCAGCAGAGAGGGACAGCCCAATCAGCCCCAGCATTTT
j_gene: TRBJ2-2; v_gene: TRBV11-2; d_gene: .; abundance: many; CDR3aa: CASSFWRARGGELFF; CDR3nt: TGTGCCAGCAGCTTTTGGCGGGCCCGGGGCGGGGAGCTGTTTTTT
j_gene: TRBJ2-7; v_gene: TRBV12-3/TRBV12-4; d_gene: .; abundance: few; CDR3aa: CASSHPVGTKDEQYF; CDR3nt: TGTGCCAGCAGCCACCCGGTAGGGACAAAGGACGAGCAGTACTTC
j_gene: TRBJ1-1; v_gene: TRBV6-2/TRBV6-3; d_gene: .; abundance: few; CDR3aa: CASKKTVNTEAFF; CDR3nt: TGTGCCAGCAAGAAGACAGTGAACACTGAAGCTTTCTTT
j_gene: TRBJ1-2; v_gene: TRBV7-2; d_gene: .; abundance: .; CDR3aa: CASSLALPGSNGYTF; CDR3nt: TGTGCCAGCAGCTTAGCGCTTCCAGGGTCGAATGGCTACACCTTC
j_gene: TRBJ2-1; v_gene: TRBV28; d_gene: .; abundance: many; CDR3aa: CASSLGRTSYNEQFF; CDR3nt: TGTGCCAGCAGTTTAGGACGCACCAGCTACAATGAGCAGTTCTTC
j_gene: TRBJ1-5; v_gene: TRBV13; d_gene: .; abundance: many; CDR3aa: CASSPGRGSPQHF; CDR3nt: TGTGCCAGCAGCCCAGGGCGAGGCTCCCCCCAGCATTTT
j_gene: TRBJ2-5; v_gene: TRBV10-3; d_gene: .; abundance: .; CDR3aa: CAISPGQETQYF; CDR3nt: TGTGCCATCAGCCCAGGTCAAGAGACCCAGTACTTC
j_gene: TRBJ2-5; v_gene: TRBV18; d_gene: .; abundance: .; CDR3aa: CASSLGLNQETQYF; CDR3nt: TGTGCCAGCTCACTAGGACTAAACCAAGAGACCCAGTACTTC
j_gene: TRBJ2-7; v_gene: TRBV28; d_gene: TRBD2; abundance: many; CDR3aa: CASSILAGGPWEQYF; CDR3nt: TGTGCCAGCAGTATACTAGCGGGAGGGCCATGGGAGCAGTACTTC
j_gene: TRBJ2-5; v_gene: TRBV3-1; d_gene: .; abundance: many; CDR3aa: CASTVEGETQYF; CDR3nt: TGTGCTTCTACAGTCGAAGGGGAGACCCAGTACTTC
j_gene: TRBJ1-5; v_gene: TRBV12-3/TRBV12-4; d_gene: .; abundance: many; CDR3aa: CASRTNYASNQPQHF; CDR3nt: TGTGCCAGCAGGACAAATTATGCGTCCAATCAGCCCCAGCATTTT
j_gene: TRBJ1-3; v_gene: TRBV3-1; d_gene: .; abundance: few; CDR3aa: CASSHWSSGNTIYF; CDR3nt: TGTGCCAGCAGCCATTGGAGCTCTGGAAACACCATATATTTT
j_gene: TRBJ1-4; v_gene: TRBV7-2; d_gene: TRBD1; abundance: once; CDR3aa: CASSLRQGTTNEKLFF; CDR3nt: TGTGCCAGCAGCCTTCGACAGGGAACAACTAATGAAAAACTGTTTTTT
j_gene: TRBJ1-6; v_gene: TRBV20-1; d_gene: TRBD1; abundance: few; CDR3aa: CSARDPGQGIHNSPLHF; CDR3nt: TGCAGTGCTAGAGATCCGGGACAGGGGATCCATAATTCACCCCTCCACTTT
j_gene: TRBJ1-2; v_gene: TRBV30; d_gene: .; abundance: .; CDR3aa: CAWRLYGQISMYGYTF; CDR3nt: TGTGCCTGGAGACTATACGGGCAGATTTCTATGTATGGCTACACCTTC
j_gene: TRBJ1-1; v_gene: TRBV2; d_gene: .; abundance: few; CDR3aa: CASSGGHRTDTEAFF; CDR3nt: TGTGCCAGCAGTGGGGGACATAGGACGGACACTGAAGCTTTCTTT
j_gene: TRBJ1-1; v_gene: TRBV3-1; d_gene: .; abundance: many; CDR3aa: CASSQNTGYTEAFF; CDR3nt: TGTGCCAGCAGCCAAAATACAGGGTACACTGAAGCTTTCTTT
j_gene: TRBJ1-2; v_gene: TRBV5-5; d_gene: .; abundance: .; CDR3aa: CAGSLGPGTDYGYTF; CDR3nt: TGTGCCGGCAGCTTGGGCCCTGGGACCGACTATGGCTACACCTTC
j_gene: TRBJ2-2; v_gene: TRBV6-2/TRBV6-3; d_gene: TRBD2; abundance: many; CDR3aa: CASSKAGTSGTGELFF; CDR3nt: TGTGCCAGCAGTAAAGCCGGGACTAGCGGCACCGGGGAGCTGTTTTTT
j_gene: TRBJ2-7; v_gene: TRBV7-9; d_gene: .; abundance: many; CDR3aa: CASSPFGTSYEQYF; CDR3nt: TGTGCCAGCAGCCCGTTCGGTACCTCCTACGAGCAGTACTTC
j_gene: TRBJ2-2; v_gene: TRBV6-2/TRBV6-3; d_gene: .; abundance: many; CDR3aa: CASSYGTHLTGELFF; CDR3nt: TGTGCCAGCAGTTACGGGACGCACCTCACCGGGGAGCTGTTTTTT
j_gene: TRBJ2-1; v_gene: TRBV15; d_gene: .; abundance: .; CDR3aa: CATSRDPVGERNEQFF; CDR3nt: TGTGCCACCAGCAGAGATCCGGTGGGAGAGCGGAATGAGCAGTTCTTC
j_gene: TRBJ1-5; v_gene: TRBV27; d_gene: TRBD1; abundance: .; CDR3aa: CASSADRCFNQPQHF; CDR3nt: TGTGCCAGCTCAGCGGACAGGTGTTTCAATCAGCCCCAGCATTTT
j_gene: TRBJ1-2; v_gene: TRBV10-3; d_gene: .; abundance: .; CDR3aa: CATRDGTHGYTF; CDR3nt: TGTGCCACTCGAGACGGGACCCATGGCTACACCTTC
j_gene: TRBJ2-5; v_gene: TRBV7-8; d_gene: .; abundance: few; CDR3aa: CASSHAYRGADQETQYF; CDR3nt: TGTGCCAGCAGCCACGCTTATAGGGGCGCGGACCAAGAGACCCAGTACTTC
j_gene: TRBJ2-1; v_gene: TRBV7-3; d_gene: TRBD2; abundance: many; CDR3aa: CASSLASGRTTYNEQFF; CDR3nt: TGTGCCAGCAGCTTAGCTAGCGGGAGGACCACCTACAATGAGCAGTTCTTC
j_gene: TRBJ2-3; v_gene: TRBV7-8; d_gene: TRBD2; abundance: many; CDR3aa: CASSTRVASGSRDTQYF; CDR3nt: TGTGCCAGCAGCACAAGGGTAGCTAGCGGGAGTCGAGATACGCAGTATTTT
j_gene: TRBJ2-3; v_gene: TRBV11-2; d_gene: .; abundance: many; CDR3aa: CASSLVWGGTDTQYF; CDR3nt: TGTGCCAGCAGCTTAGTGTGGGGCGGCACAGATACGCAGTATTTT
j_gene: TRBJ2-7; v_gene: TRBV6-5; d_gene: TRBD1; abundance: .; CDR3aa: CASSYQTGPHEQYF; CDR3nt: TGTGCCAGCAGTTACCAGACAGGGCCCCACGAGCAGTACTTC
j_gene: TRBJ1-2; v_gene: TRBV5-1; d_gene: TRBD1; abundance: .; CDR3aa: CASSLDRGGIIGYTF; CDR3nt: TGTGCCAGCAGCTTGGACAGGGGAGGGATAATCGGCTACACCTTC
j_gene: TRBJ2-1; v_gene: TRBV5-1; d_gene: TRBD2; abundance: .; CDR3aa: CASSLAGGASTYNEQFF; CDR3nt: TGCGCCAGCAGCTTGGCCGGGGGGGCTAGCACTTACAATGAGCAGTTCTTC
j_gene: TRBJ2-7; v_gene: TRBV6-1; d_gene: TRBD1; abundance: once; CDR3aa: CASRGGQGKTYEQYF; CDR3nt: TGTGCCAGCAGGGGAGGACAGGGGAAGACCTACGAGCAGTACTTC
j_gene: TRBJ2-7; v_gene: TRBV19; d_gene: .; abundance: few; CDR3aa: CASSIVGESSYEQYF; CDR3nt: TGTGCCAGTAGTATAGTCGGGGAATCCTCCTACGAGCAGTACTTC